Listed below are T cell receptor beta chains from one sample, sequenced in a study of beta chain features in type 1 diabetes. Sequencing was performed with immunoSEQ multiplex PCR; in TCRdb, only in-frame clones are kept and a portion is missing. The profile shows over 55,000 clones, around 53% of them singletons. Sample: Tregs from blood. All receptors come from a woman between 40 and 55 years old with type 1 diabetes. Both conserved end residues are part of each CDR3. The D gene is left open where the match is weak. Size is omitted from some rows. Given values are once, few, many or a class for expanded clones.

j_call	d_call	cdr3_length	clone_size	v_call	cdr3_nt	cdr3_aa
TRBJ2-5	.	14	.	TRBV7-9	TGTGCCAGCAGCCTACAGGGTTTCCAAGAGACCCAGTACTTC	CASSLQGFQETQYF
TRBJ1-1	TRBD1	13	.	TRBV6-5	TGTGCCAGTGGACAGGGGAGAAAAGGTGAAGCTTTCTTT	CASGQGRKGEAFF
TRBJ2-1	.	14	.	TRBV6-6	TGTGCCAGTTCCAGGACTGGCGCCTACAATGAGCAGTTCTTC	CASSRTGAYNEQFF
TRBJ1-1	.	13	few	TRBV7-9	TGTGCCAGCAGCTTTCTGGGCGCCCCTGAAGCTTTCTTT	CASSFLGAPEAFF
TRBJ2-7	.	13	.	TRBV28	TGTGCCAGCGGCCGACAGCTAACCTACGAGCAGTACTTC	CASGRQLTYEQYF
TRBJ1-5	TRBD1	15	.	TRBV7-8	TGTGCCAGCAGCTCGGGACAGGGCGGGGGACAGCCCCAGCATTTT	CASSSGQGGGQPQHF
TRBJ1-5	.	15	few	TRBV19	TGTGCCAGTATCTGGACAGCCGGGGCTAATCAGCCCCAGCATTTT	CASIWTAGANQPQHF
TRBJ2-5	.	15	.	TRBV4-1	TGCGCCAGCAGCCAAGAAACGGGGTACCAAGAGACCCAGTACTTC	CASSQETGYQETQYF
TRBJ1-4	.	15	.	TRBV5-4	TGTGCCAGCAGCTTGAGAACAGGGAGGGATGAAAAACTGTTTTTT	CASSLRTGRDEKLFF
TRBJ1-5	.	14	few	TRBV7-9	TGTGCCAGCAGCCCACGGGGGGTAACTCAGCCCCAGCATTTT	CASSPRGVTQPQHF
TRBJ2-7	.	9	.	TRBV18	TGTGCCAGCTCCTTGGGGCCGCGGTTC	CASSLGPRF
TRBJ1-5	.	15	.	TRBV19	TGTGCCAGTAGTATAGGGGGAGGGACCAATCAGCCCCAGCATTTT	CASSIGGGTNQPQHF
TRBJ1-5	TRBD1	16	.	TRBV5-6	TGTGCCAGCAGCTCCCGGACAGGGGGCGGGAATCAGCCCCAGCATTTT	CASSSRTGGGNQPQHF
TRBJ2-7	.	13	few	TRBV25-1	TGTGCCACCACTCCAACGGGTCGTGAGGAGCAGTACTTC	CATTPTGREEQYF
TRBJ1-1	.	12	once	TRBV28	TGTGCCAGCAGTTTAAAGGGGACTGAAGCTTTCTTT	CASSLKGTEAFF
TRBJ2-2	TRBD2	15	.	TRBV28	TGTGCCACCTCGGAGGGCGGGAGGGGGACCGGGGAGCTGTTTTTT	CATSEGGRGTGELFF
TRBJ2-7	TRBD1	13	.	TRBV28	TGTGCCAGCAACCTAGACAGGGGGGGGGAGCAGTACTTC	CASNLDRGGEQYF
TRBJ2-7	TRBD1	14	.	TRBV27	TGTGCCAGCAGTCCACCGGGACAGACGAACGAGCAGTACTTC	CASSPPGQTNEQYF
TRBJ2-7	.	14	.	TRBV27	TGTGCCAGCAGTCCAGAGGCGGGCCGCTACGAGCAGTACTTC	CASSPEAGRYEQYF
TRBJ1-1	TRBD1	12	.	TRBV30	TGTGCCTGGGGAACAGGGGAGCCAGCAGCTTTCTTT	CAWGTGEPAAFF
TRBJ2-2	.	12	few	TRBV6-6	TGTGCCAGCAGTTTTCTAGCCGGGGAGCTGTTTTTT	CASSFLAGELFF
TRBJ2-3	TRBD1	15	few	TRBV7-9	TGTGCCAGCAGCCCTCGGGACAGGGTAGCTGATACGCAGTATTTT	CASSPRDRVADTQYF